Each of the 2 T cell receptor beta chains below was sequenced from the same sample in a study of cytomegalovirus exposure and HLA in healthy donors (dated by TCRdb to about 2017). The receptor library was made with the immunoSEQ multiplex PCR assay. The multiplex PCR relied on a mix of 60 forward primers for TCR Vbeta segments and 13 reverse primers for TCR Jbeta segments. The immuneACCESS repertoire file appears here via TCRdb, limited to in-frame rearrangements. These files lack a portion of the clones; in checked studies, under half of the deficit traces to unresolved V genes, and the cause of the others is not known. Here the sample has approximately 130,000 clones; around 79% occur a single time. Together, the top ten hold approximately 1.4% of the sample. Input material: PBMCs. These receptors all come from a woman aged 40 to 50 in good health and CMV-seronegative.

This CDR3 is CASSIGTGGYYGYTF. DNA for the CDR3: TGTGCCAGCAGTATAGGGACAGGGGGTTACTATGGCTACACCTTC. V usage is TRBV28 and J usage is TRBJ1-2, with TRBD1 identical over 11 bases. The CDR3 totals 15 residues. After removal of 5 bases from V and 3 bases from J, the junction contained 5 bases not matched to a gene. Per germline, CDR1 MDHEN and CDR2 SYDVKM.

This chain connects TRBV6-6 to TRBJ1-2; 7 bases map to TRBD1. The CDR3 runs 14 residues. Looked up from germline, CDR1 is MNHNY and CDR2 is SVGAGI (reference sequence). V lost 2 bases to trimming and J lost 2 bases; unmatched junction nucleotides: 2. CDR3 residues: CASSYQQGNYGYTF. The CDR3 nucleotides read TGTGCCAGCAGTTACCAACAGGGGAACTATGGCTACACCTTC.